One and the same sample provided the 15 T cell receptor beta chains below, sequenced in a study of cytomegalovirus exposure and HLA in healthy donors. The PCR contained 60 Vbeta and 13 Jbeta primers. Method: immunoSEQ multiplex PCR; TCRdb's copy keeps in-frame clones and lacks some. Of roughly 190,000 clones detected, around 84% appear once; the ten largest clones hold roughly 1.8%. Sequenced material: PBMCs. These receptors were obtained from a woman in her late teens or twenties in good health and CMV-seronegative.

The table lists this clone with a count of one. The chain carries TRBV4-3 and TRBJ2-3; 9 nucleotides agree with TRBD1. Germline V gene data show CDR1 as LGHNA and CDR2 as YSLEER. V was pared by 1 base and J by 1 base, with 6 bases of the junction left unmatched. This CDR3 is built from 17 residues. The CDR3 DNA is TGCGCCAGCAGCCAAGGGGTTAGGGACAGGGGCACAGATACGCAGTATTTT. Its protein is CASSQGVRDRGTDTQYF.

J is TRBJ2-1 and V is TRBV5-4; D perhaps matches TRBD2 (5 bases). The CDR3 is 13 residues long. Germline assignment: CDR1 SGHNT and CDR2 YYREEE (reference sequence). The ends were cut back, 5 bases at V and 5 bases at J, with 11 bases in the middle. The CDR3, as DNA: TGTGCCAGCAGTCCCCCCGGGAACAATGAGCAGTTCTTC. It encodes CASSPPGNNEQFF.

This chain connects TRBV5-5 to TRBJ2-1, with TRBD1 matching 8 bases. The germline gives CDR1 SGHKS, CDR2 YYEKEE (reference sequence). The V gene end was trimmed by 3 bases and the J gene end by 5 bases; junction bases not matched to a gene: 1. The CDR3 runs to 13 residues. CDR3 in DNA: TGTGCCAGCAGCTGGACAGGGAACAATGAGCAGTTCTTC. Its translation: CASSWTGNNEQFF.

The J gene is TRBJ2-1, the V gene TRBV30, with a tentative D call TRBD1 (5 bases). This CDR3 comprises 16 residues. V lost 2 bases to trimming and J lost 0 bases, with 14 bases between them. CDR1 GTSNPN and CDR2 SVGIG come from the germline V gene (reference sequence). CDR3 in amino acids: CAWSHRGLSSYNEQFF. The CDR3 nucleotides are TGTGCCTGGAGTCATAGGGGCCTAAGCTCCTACAATGAGCAGTTCTTC.

This chain uses TRBV2 with TRBJ2-5, with D possibly TRBD1 on 5 matching bases. Germline-derived CDR1 and CDR2 are SNHLY and FYNNEI. This CDR3 is built from 16 residues. The V gene lost 2 bases and the J gene lost 4 bases, with 17 bases spanning the gap. This CDR3 reads CASSERPWVTGETQYF. CDR3 coding DNA: TGTGCCAGCAGTGAAAGACCTTGGGTAACAGGAGAGACCCAGTACTTC. The full variable domain, in which reference TRBV2 and TRBJ2-5 provide the parts outside the CDR3, is EPEVTQTPSHQVTQMGQEVILRCVPISNHLYFYWYRQILGQKVEFLVSFYNNEISEKSEIFDDQFSVERPDGSNFTLKIRSTKLEDSAMYFCASSERPWVTGETQYFGPGTRLLVL.

The rearrangement joins TRBV7-2 to TRBJ1-2, with 7 bases matching TRBD1. This CDR3 has 16 amino acids. J gave up 2 bases and V 1 base, and 7 bases lay outside the gene matches. Germline V gene lookup returns CDR1 SGHTA and CDR2 FQGNSA. CDR3 region: CASSLVSQGLNYGYTF. The CDR3 DNA reads TGTGCCAGCAGCTTAGTCTCACAGGGGTTAAACTATGGCTACACCTTC.

The chain uses TRBV25-1 and TRBJ2-6, with 7 bases aligning to TRBD1. This CDR3 comprises 17 residues. V shed 4 bases, J shed 0 bases, and the junction held 6 bases outside the gene matches. Germline loops: CDR1 MGHDK, CDR2 SYGVNS. The CDR3 coding sequence is TGTGCCAGCAGTGCCCGGGACAGTCCCTCTGGGGCCAACGTCCTGACTTTC. It codes for CASSARDSPSGANVLTF.

This clone was seen a single time. The CDR3 sequence is CASSLDGGYSNQPQHF. The CDR3 bases are TGTGCCAGCAGCTTGGATGGGGGGTATAGCAATCAGCCCCAGCATTTT. This chain connects TRBV7-2 to TRBJ1-5, with a tentative D call TRBD1 (5 bases). V was pared by 3 bases and J by 0 bases, with 12 bases between. The CDR3 runs 16 residues. Germline V gives CDR1 SGHTA, CDR2 FQGNSA.

The rearrangement joins TRBV5-1 to TRBJ1-5, with 8 bases lining up with TRBD1. Looked up from germline, CDR1 is SGHRS and CDR2 is YFSETQ. This CDR3 has 15 amino acids. V dropped 2 bases and J dropped 4; count of bases not matched to a gene: 5. Here the CDR3 DNA reads TGCGCCAGCAGCTTCGGGACAGGAGATAATCAGCCCCAGCATTTT. It is translated as CASSFGTGDNQPQHF.

The chain is built from TRBV7-3 and TRBJ2-1; TRBD2 agrees at 8 bases. V lost 5 bases and J lost 8; bases outside the gene matches: 8. The germline V gene has CDR1 SGHTA and CDR2 FQGTGA. The CDR3 spans 14 residues. Here the CDR3 DNA reads TGTGCCAGCAGCGGCCAGCCCGGGGGGGATGAGCAGTTCTTC. It codes for CASSGQPGGDEQFF. The whole variable domain, remainder taken from reference TRBV7-3 and TRBJ2-1, is GAGVSQTPSNKVTEKGKYVELRCDPISGHTALYWYRQSLGQGPEFLIYFQGTGAADDSGLPNDRFFAVRPEGSVSTLKIQRTERGDSAVYLCASSGQPGGDEQFFGPGTRLTVL.

The chain joins TRBV6-6 to TRBJ1-1; 9 bases match TRBD1. The length of the CDR3 is 13 residues. Germline assignment: CDR1 MNHNY and CDR2 SVGAGI (reference sequence). Unmatched junction bases numbered 3, after V lost 6 bases and J lost 4 bases. The CDR3 region is CASRGQGSTEAFF. CDR3 nucleotide sequence: TGTGCCAGCAGGGGACAGGGAAGCACTGAAGCTTTCTTT.

The rearrangement links TRBV19 to TRBJ1-5; 9 nucleotides agree with TRBD1. Germline V CDR1 and CDR2: LNHDA, SQIVND (reference sequence). The length of the CDR3 is 15 residues. The ends lost 6 bases at V and 3 bases at J; junction bases unmatched: 6. In DNA form, the CDR3 reads TGTGCCAGTAGCCGGGGACAGGGCTACAATCAGCCCCAGCATTTT. Translated: CASSRGQGYNQPQHF.

V and J are TRBV10-2 and TRBJ1-1, with a possible D match to TRBD1 (5 bases). The CDR3 has 15 residues. Germline lookup yields CDR1 WSHSY and CDR2 SAAADI. Trimming removed 4 bases from V and 0 bases from J, with 12 bases in between. CDR3 coding DNA: TGCGCCAGCAGTGGACAGAGCCGACTGAACACTGAAGCTTTCTTT. Translating gives CASSGQSRLNTEAFF.

This clone appeared a single time. The chain recombines TRBV6-5 with TRBJ2-7, with 9 bases lining up with TRBD2. Germline CDR1 and CDR2: MNHEY and SVGAGI. The CDR3 consists of 15 residues. The trim removed 5 bases at V and 1 base at J, leaving 6 bases unmatched. CDR3 coding DNA: TGTGCCAGCAGTCAGGGAACTAGCGGGTCCTACGAGCAGTACTTC. This sequence encodes CASSQGTSGSYEQYF.

The rearrangement links TRBV18 to TRBJ1-4, with D possibly TRBD1 on 6 matching bases. The length of the CDR3 is 16 residues. The germline gives CDR1 KGHSH, CDR2 LQKENI. Trimming cost V 0 bases and J 2 bases, with 10 bases left between them. CDR3 coding DNA: TGTGCCAGCTCACCACCGAACAGGGCGACTAATGAAAAACTGTTTTTT. It is translated as CASSPPNRATNEKLFF.